This T cell receptor beta chain was recorded in a study of post-analysis software for immune sequencing data. Across the study: Both relapsing-remitting and secondary progressive multiple sclerosis featured among the disease courses, as did progressive-relapsing multiple sclerosis.

cDNA libraries of TCR beta carried unique molecular identifiers. Out of 1 to 10 million T cells, some 480,000 cDNA molecules were generated. TCRdb re-derived calls from the PCR reads in MiXCR, one entry per CDR3 protein. The sample consists of hundreds of thousands of distinct CDR3 sequences, roughly 50% of them appearing once. This clonotype appeared a few times. Its antigen is not known. Study-wide results and limits: The normalized Chao1 diversity of multiple sclerosis patients was significantly lower than that of controls. The authors found that F measure strongly co-clustered same-batch samples.

Sequencing input: blood. This TCR derives from a girl under 18 with multiple sclerosis.

This CDR3 reads CASSLASGTQETQYF. CDR3 bases: TGCGCCAGCAGCTTGGCCAGCGGGACGCAAGAGACCCAGTACTTC. This chain connects TRBV5-1 to TRBJ2-5, with 7 bases identical to TRBD2. The germline gives CDR1 SGHRS, CDR2 YFSETQ. V dropped 0 bases and J dropped 2; count of bases not matched to a gene: 4. The CDR3 has 15 residues.